These T cell receptor beta chains were read from a single sample in a study of cytomegalovirus exposure and HLA in healthy donors. Measured with immunoSEQ multiplex PCR; TCRdb has only the in-frame clones, and not every one. The sample shows 100,000 to 150,000 clones, approximately 84% of them seen only once. Sequencing was carried out using PBMCs. Source of these receptors: a man over 45 in good health and CMV-seronegative. Each CDR3 is given with its conserved first and last residue. Fields, in order: clone size, V gene, J gene, D gene, CDR3 protein, CDR3 DNA. The D gene is left open where the match is weak. The size field is filled for only some rows; it gives once, few, many or a size class.

NA	TRBV5-1	TRBJ2-1	NA	CASSSGTLGDNEQFF	TGCGCCAGCAGCTCGGGGACACTTGGGGACAATGAGCAGTTCTTC
NA	TRBV19	TRBJ2-7	NA	CASSILGGDEQYF	TGTGCCAGTAGTATTTTAGGGGGTGACGAGCAGTACTTC
NA	TRBV10-3	TRBJ2-2	TRBD2	CATTFERGSGELFF	TGTGCCACCACTTTCGAGCGGGGCAGCGGGGAGCTGTTTTTT
NA	TRBV30	TRBJ2-1	TRBD2	CAWSPGRGGSGEQFF	TGTGCCTGGAGCCCCGGGCGGGGAGGGTCTGGAGAGCAGTTCTTC
NA	TRBV18	TRBJ2-7	TRBD1	CASSPRTPGQGVLYEQYF	TGTGCCAGCTCACCACGGACTCCGGGACAGGGGGTGCTCTACGAGCAGTACTTC
NA	TRBV7-3	TRBJ2-7	TRBD1	CASSLVTGESYEQYF	TGTGCCAGCAGCTTGGTGACAGGGGAATCCTACGAGCAGTACTTC
once	TRBV7-9	TRBJ1-6	NA	CASRLSESYNSPLHF	TGTGCCAGCCGTCTCTCGGAGTCCTATAATTCACCCCTCCACTTT
NA	TRBV27	TRBJ2-3	TRBD2	CASSSAVASGRIDTQYF	TGTGCCAGCAGTTCGGCGGTGGCTAGCGGGAGGATAGATACGCAGTATTTT
NA	TRBV19	TRBJ2-1	TRBD1	CASMDRGVREQFF	TGTGCCAGTATGGACAGGGGAGTTAGGGAGCAGTTCTTC
NA	TRBV19	TRBJ2-5	TRBD2	CASTESGRSETQYF	TGTGCCAGTACCGAGAGCGGGAGGTCAGAGACCCAGTACTTC
NA	TRBV9	TRBJ2-2	NA	CASSVAPDTGELFF	TGTGCCAGCAGCGTAGCACCAGACACCGGGGAGCTGTTTTTT
NA	TRBV15	TRBJ1-5	NA	CATSRDRSQVNSNQPQHF	TGTGCCACCAGCAGAGATCGATCACAGGTAAATAGCAATCAGCCCCAGCATTTT
NA	TRBV2	TRBJ2-5	NA	CASITEAGRSGGTQYF	TGTGCCAGCATTACCGAGGCCGGTCGGTCCGGTGGGACCCAGTACTTC
NA	TRBV28	TRBJ2-3	TRBD1	CASSLWGQVSTDTQYF	TGTGCCAGCAGTTTATGGGGACAGGTCTCCACAGATACGCAGTATTTT
NA	TRBV28	TRBJ2-3	TRBD2	CASSFQAGASTDTQYF	TGTGCCAGCAGTTTTCAAGCGGGGGCTAGCACAGATACGCAGTATTTT
NA	TRBV7-9	TRBJ1-6	NA	CASSLTGSPLHF	TGTGCCAGCAGCTTAACCGGTTCACCCCTCCACTTT
NA	TRBV2	TRBJ2-1	NA	CASSDGLALSYNEQFF	TGTGCCAGCAGCGACGGGCTAGCGCTCTCCTACAATGAGCAGTTCTTC
NA	TRBV7-2	TRBJ1-4	NA	CASSSSTNEKLFF	TGTGCCAGCAGCTCCTCAACTAATGAAAAACTGTTTTTT
few	TRBV7-6	TRBJ1-5	NA	CASSLELPGSNQPQHF	TGTGCCAGCAGCTTAGAGCTACCAGGGAGCAATCAGCCCCAGCATTTT
NA	TRBV7-7	TRBJ2-5	NA	CASALDSQETQYF	TGTGCCAGCGCCCTGGACAGTCAAGAGACCCAGTACTTC
NA	TRBV21-1	TRBJ1-5	NA	CASSNRDSDPWAQHF	TGTGCCAGCAGCAACCGGGACAGTGACCCTTGGGCCCAGCATTTT
NA	TRBV7-2	TRBJ1-1	NA	CASSLESGNTEAFF	TGTGCCAGCAGCTTAGAATCAGGGAACACTGAAGCTTTCTTT
NA	TRBV2	TRBJ2-3	NA	CASTYGRVPDTQYF	TGTGCCAGCACGTACGGCAGGGTCCCAGATACGCAGTATTTT